The 23 T cell receptor beta chains in this list originate from one sample, sequenced in a study of radiation and T cells in renal cell carcinoma (dated by TCRdb to the early 2020s). The library was prepared using the immunoSEQ multiplex PCR assay. TCRdb took this table from immuneACCESS and kept in-frame rearrangements with V and J called. Such tables lack part of the clones; where checked against another copy, unresolved V genes explain under half of the gap, and the rest is unexplained. This sample gives just under 150,000 clones in total; approximately 86% of them show up just once. The top ten clones comprise around 17% of the sample. This specimen's time point label, interpreted: blood 4 weeks post-SBRT, at nephrectomy. The treatment or condition label corresponds to: 15 Gy SBRT to primary tumor, nephrectomy 4 weeks later. Here the sequenced sample was blood, taken from a patient whose treatment included radiotherapy and nephrectomy. The source is a woman in her forties or fifties with renal cell carcinoma.

This clone has just a few counts. The chain carries TRBV30 and TRBJ1-1, with D perhaps matching TRBD1 (6 bases). Germline CDR1 and CDR2: GTSNPN and SVGIG (reference sequence). Deletions cut 3 bases from V and 1 base from J, with 12 bases between. The CDR3 covers 14 residues. In DNA form, the CDR3 reads TGTGCCTGGAGACAGGGAGGCCCGAACACTGAAGCTTTCTTT. Its translation: CAWRQGGPNTEAFF. The complete variable domain, with remaining parts taken from reference TRBV30 and TRBJ1-1, reads SQTIHQWPATLVQPVGSPLSLECTVEGTSNPNLYWYRQAAGRGLQLLFYSVGIGQISSEVPQNLSASRPQDRQFILSSKKLLLSDSGFYLCAWRQGGPNTEAFFGQGTRLTVV.

V gene TRBV18 combines with J gene TRBJ2-5; D ambiguous. Trimming cost V 3 bases and J 4 bases, with 9 bases left between them. The CDR3 runs 13 residues. Germline loops: CDR1 KGHSH, CDR2 LQKENI. CDR3: CASSPVSRETQYF. As DNA, the CDR3 is TGTGCCAGCTCACCCGTTTCACGAGAGACCCAGTACTTC.

This clone was recorded only once. The CDR3 spells CASSQMTVSYEQYF. In DNA, the CDR3 is TGTGCCAGCAGCCAGATGACAGTCTCCTACGAGCAGTACTTC. The J gene is TRBJ2-7, the V gene TRBV7-6, with D possibly being TRBD1 (5 bases). The CDR3 contains 14 residues. Deletions cut 5 bases from V and 0 bases from J, with 11 bases between. Germline-derived CDR1 and CDR2 are SGHVS and FNYEAQ.

The gene calls are TRBV14 and TRBJ2-7, with a weak D call TRBD1 (7 bases). The CDR3 is 12 residues long. V lost 10 bases and J lost 5, with 15 bases in between. Germline loops: CDR1 SGHDN, CDR2 FVKESK. In DNA form, the CDR3 reads TGTGCCATAGGGAGGAGGGGGCACGAGCAGTACTTC. Translation gives CAIGRRGHEQYF.

This clone occurred a few times. The V call is TRBV5-1, the J call TRBJ2-3; TRBD2 matches 10 bases. V dropped 1 base and J dropped 5; count of bases not matched to a gene: 10. Germline V lookup: CDR1 SGHRS, CDR2 YFSETQ. This CDR3 region has 17 residues. The CDR3 DNA is TGCGCCAGCAGCTTGTCTAGCGGGGGACTCACCGGAGATACGCAGTATTTT. This sequence encodes CASSLSSGGLTGDTQYF.

This clone showed up just a few times. This chain uses TRBV9 with TRBJ1-1; D remains ambiguous. The CDR3 length is 13 residues. Germline V gene lookup returns CDR1 SGDLS and CDR2 YYNGEE. V was clipped by 3 bases and J by 3 bases, with 9 bases between them. This chain's CDR3 is CASSANVDTEAFF. For the CDR3, the DNA is TGTGCCAGCAGCGCAAACGTAGACACTGAAGCTTTCTTT.

The rearrangement uses TRBV23-1 and TRBJ2-7, with 12 bases identical to TRBD2. TRBV23-1 is an ORF; its function is uncertain. The CDR3 sequence is 16 residues long. The J segment lost 3 bases and the V segment lost 3 bases, leaving 6 bases of the junction unmatched. The CDR3 bases are TGCGCCAGCAGTCAGCTAGCGGGAGGGATGAACTACGAGCAGTACTTC. Translating gives CASSQLAGGMNYEQYF.

The rearrangement uses TRBV15 and TRBJ1-6; D gene uncertain. CDR1 LNHNV and CDR2 YYDKDF come from the germline V gene (reference sequence). The CDR3 sequence is 14 residues long. With 6 bases removed from V and 0 bases from J, the gap between germline ends came to 6 bases. CDR3 region: CATSGSSYNSPLHF. DNA for the CDR3: TGTGCCACCAGTGGGAGCTCCTATAATTCACCCCTCCACTTT. The full variable domain, completed using reference TRBV15 and TRBJ1-6, is DAMVIQNPRYQVTQFGKPVTLSCSQTLNHNVMYWYQQKSSQAPKLLFHYYDKDFNNEADTPDNFQSRRPNTSFCFLDIRSPGLGDTAMYLCATSGSSYNSPLHFGNGTRLTVT.

The J gene is TRBJ1-1, the V gene TRBV7-3; 11 bases fit TRBD1. V trimming: 5 bases; J trimming: 1 base; junction bases outside the gene matches: 3. The CDR3 length is 15 residues. Germline CDR1 SGHTA, CDR2 FQGTGA. CDR3 amino acids: CASSLGQGANTEAFF. Written as DNA, the CDR3 is TGTGCCAGCAGCCTCGGACAGGGGGCGAACACTGAAGCTTTCTTT. The variable domain in full, completed from reference TRBV7-3 and TRBJ1-1, reads GAGVSQTPSNKVTEKGKYVELRCDPISGHTALYWYRQSLGQGPEFLIYFQGTGAADDSGLPNDRFFAVRPEGSVSTLKIQRTERGDSAVYLCASSLGQGANTEAFFGQGTRLTVV.

The rearrangement uses TRBV6-5 and TRBJ1-1; 8 positions agree with TRBD1. Germline V gene data show CDR1 as MNHEY and CDR2 as SVGAGI. The trim removed 3 bases at V and 6 bases at J, leaving 6 bases unmatched. There are 14 residues in the CDR3. The CDR3 loop is CASSYNRGSPEAFF. As DNA, the CDR3 is TGTGCCAGCAGTTATAACAGGGGGAGCCCTGAAGCTTTCTTT.

The chain employs TRBV19 and TRBJ1-1; D possibly corresponds to TRBD1 (5 bases). The CDR3 extends over 13 amino acids. Looked up from germline, CDR1 is LNHDA and CDR2 is SQIVND (reference sequence). V was pared by 7 bases and J by 10 bases, with 19 bases between. The CDR3 DNA reads as TGTGCCAGTACCCTCAGGGTCTCCGAGGGAGCTTTCTTT. This gives the protein CASTLRVSEGAFF.

Only a few counts were recorded for this clone. CDR3 DNA: TGTGCCAGCAGCGGCACACCAGCGAACACTGAAGCTTTCTTT. This encodes CASSGTPANTEAFF. The chain uses TRBV9 and TRBJ1-1, with D hard to call. Germline CDR1 reads SGDLS; CDR2 reads YYNGEE. The V gene lost 3 bases and the J gene lost 1 base, with 10 bases spanning the gap. The CDR3 is made up of 14 amino acids.

This chain connects TRBV5-1 to TRBJ2-1, with 10 positions matching TRBD1. The germline V gene has CDR1 SGHRS and CDR2 YFSETQ. Trimming at V came to 4 bases and at J to 8 bases, leaving 12 bases not matched to a gene. This CDR3 comprises 16 residues. CDR3 in amino acids: CASSPWDRGAADEQFF. In DNA, the CDR3 is TGCGCCAGCAGCCCCTGGGACAGGGGTGCGGCCGATGAGCAGTTCTTC.

V usage is TRBV27 and J usage is TRBJ2-3, with TRBD2 as a possible D gene (6 bases). Per the germline V gene, CDR1 is MNHEY and CDR2 is SMNVEV (reference sequence). Trimming removed 9 bases from V and 8 bases from J, with 21 bases in between. The CDR3 has 14 residues. CDR3 in DNA: TGTGCCAGTCGTCATCCGGGACTCGGGGTTACGCAGTATTTT. It translates to CASRHPGLGVTQYF.

V and J are TRBV6-5 and TRBJ2-2; weak D call: TRBD2 (5 bases). Trimming took off 4 bases at V and 9 bases at J, with 15 bases between the two ends. The V gene's germline CDR1 is MNHEY and CDR2 SVGAGI. The CDR3 contains 14 residues. The CDR3 nucleotides are TGTGCCAGCAGTTCCCCCTCAAGGGAGCGGGAGCTGTTTTTT. Translated, it gives CASSSPSRERELFF.

The chain uses TRBV5-5 and TRBJ1-4; no clear D gene. CDR1 and CDR2 (germline): SGHKS, YYEKEE (reference sequence). Trimming shortened V by 2 bases and J by 0 bases, and 5 bases separated the two germline ends. CDR3 length: 14 amino acids. The DNA for the CDR3 is TGTGCCAGCAGCTTATCCGCAACTAATGAAAAACTGTTTTTT. As protein: CASSLSATNEKLFF.

The sample holds one count of this clone. The gene calls are TRBV7-2 and TRBJ1-2; D may be TRBD1 (5 bases). Germline CDR1 SGHTA, CDR2 FQGNSA. V gave up 1 base and J gave up 8 bases, with 14 bases separating them. The CDR3 has 14 amino acids. The CDR3 region has the DNA TGTGCCAGCAGCTTAGGTGGAGGGGCTCGGGGCTACACCTTC. Its protein product is CASSLGGGARGYTF. Variable domain in full (rest from reference TRBV7-2 and TRBJ1-2): GAGVSQSPSNKVTEKGKDVELRCDPISGHTALYWYRQSLGQGLEFLIYFQGNSAPDKSGLPSDRFSAERTGGSVSTLTIQRTQQEDSAVYLCASSLGGGARGYTFGSGTRLTVV.

J is TRBJ2-7 and V is TRBV5-1; TRBD2 aligns across 7 bases. Germline values: CDR1 SGHRS, CDR2 YFSETQ. V dropped 7 bases and J dropped 0; count of bases not matched to a gene: 13. The CDR3 contains 16 residues. CDR3 sequence reads: CASFEVGGSSSYEQYF. The DNA for the CDR3 is TGCGCCAGCTTTGAGGTCGGGGGGTCCAGCTCCTACGAGCAGTACTTC.

The gene calls are TRBV18 and TRBJ2-7, with TRBD2 as a possible D gene (6 bases). CDR1 is KGHSH and CDR2 is LQKENI in the germline V gene. V lost 6 bases to trimming and J lost 7 bases, with 19 bases between them. This CDR3 has 14 amino acids. In DNA, the CDR3 is TGTGCCAGCTCCATAGCGCAGGGCGGGAAGGAGCAGTACTTC. Its protein product is CASSIAQGGKEQYF.

The chain is built from TRBV5-3 and TRBJ2-3, with 9 bases lining up with TRBD2. TRBV5-3 is designated an ORF whose function remains uncertain. Trimming cost V 3 bases and J 1 base; bases outside gene matches: 6. This CDR3 region has 16 residues. DNA of the CDR3: TGTGCCAGAAGCTGCCGGGCTAGCGGGGGCACAGATACGCAGTATTTT. It is translated as CARSCRASGGTDTQYF.

This rearrangement joins TRBV6-6 to TRBJ1-6; D unclear. The CDR3 has 14 amino acids. Between the trimmed V and J ends, which lost 2 bases and 7 bases, there was a span of 9 bases. Germline-derived CDR1 and CDR2 are MNHNY and SVGAGI (reference sequence). The CDR3 nucleotides are TGTGCCAGCAGTTACGCAGAAAGGAATTCACCCCTCCACTTT. This encodes CASSYAERNSPLHF.

A single count supports this clone. The chain has TRBV18 and TRBJ2-6; TRBD1 matches 8 bases. The CDR3 is 18 amino acids. With V trimmed by 0 bases and J by 0 bases, 4 bases remained unmatched. Per germline, CDR1 KGHSH and CDR2 LQKENI. CDR3 protein: CASSPPGTGSSGANVLTF. The CDR3 region has the DNA TGTGCCAGCTCACCACCGGGGACAGGAAGCTCTGGGGCCAACGTCCTGACTTTC.

CDR3 residues: CASSIGAKIYNSPLHF. CDR3 in DNA: TGTGCCAGTAGCATCGGGGCAAAAATCTATAATTCACCCCTCCACTTT. The chain joins TRBV19 to TRBJ1-6, with D tentatively TRBD1 (5 bases). V was trimmed by 6 bases and J by 3 bases, leaving 15 bases between them. This CDR3 is built from 16 residues. Germline lookup yields CDR1 LNHDA and CDR2 SQIVND (reference sequence).